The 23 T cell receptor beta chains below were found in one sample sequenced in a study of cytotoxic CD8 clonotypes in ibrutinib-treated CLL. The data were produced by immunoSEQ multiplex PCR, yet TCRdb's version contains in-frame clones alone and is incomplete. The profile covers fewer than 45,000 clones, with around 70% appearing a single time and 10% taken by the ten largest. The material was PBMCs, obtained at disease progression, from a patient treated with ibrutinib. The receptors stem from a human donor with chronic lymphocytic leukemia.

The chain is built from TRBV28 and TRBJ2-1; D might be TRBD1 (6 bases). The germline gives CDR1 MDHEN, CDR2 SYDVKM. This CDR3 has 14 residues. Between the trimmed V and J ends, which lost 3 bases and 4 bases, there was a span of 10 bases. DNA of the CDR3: TGTGCCAGCAGTTTCAGGGGTGATTACAATGAGCAGTTCTTC. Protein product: CASSFRGDYNEQFF.

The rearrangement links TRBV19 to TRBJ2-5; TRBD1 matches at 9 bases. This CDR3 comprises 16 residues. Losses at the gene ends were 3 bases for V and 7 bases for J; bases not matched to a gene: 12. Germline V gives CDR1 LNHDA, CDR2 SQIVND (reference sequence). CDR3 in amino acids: CASSMIGTGTRGTQYF. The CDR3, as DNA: TGTGCCAGTAGTATGATAGGGACAGGGACGAGGGGGACCCAGTACTTC.

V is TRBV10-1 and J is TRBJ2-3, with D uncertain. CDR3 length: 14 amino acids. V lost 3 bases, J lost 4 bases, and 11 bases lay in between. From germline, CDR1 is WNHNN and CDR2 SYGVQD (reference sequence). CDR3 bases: TGCGCCAGCAGTGACAGGCTCGGCGCAGATACGCAGTATTTT. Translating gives CASSDRLGADTQYF.

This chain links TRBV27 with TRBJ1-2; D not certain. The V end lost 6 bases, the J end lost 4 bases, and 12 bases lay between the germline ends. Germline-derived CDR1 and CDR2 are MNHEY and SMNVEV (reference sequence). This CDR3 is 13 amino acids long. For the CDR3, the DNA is TGTGCCAGCAGCAACTCCCGGGTCTATGGCTACACCTTC. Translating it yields CASSNSRVYGYTF.

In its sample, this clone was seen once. The DNA for the CDR3 is TGTGCCATAACAGGGGAATCTAATGAAAAACTGTTTTTT. Amino acids: CAITGESNEKLFF. The chain employs TRBV28 and TRBJ1-4; 7 nucleotides line up with TRBD1. The trim removed 10 bases at V and 3 bases at J, leaving 5 bases unmatched. Germline lookup yields CDR1 MDHEN and CDR2 SYDVKM. The CDR3 loop spans 13 amino acids.

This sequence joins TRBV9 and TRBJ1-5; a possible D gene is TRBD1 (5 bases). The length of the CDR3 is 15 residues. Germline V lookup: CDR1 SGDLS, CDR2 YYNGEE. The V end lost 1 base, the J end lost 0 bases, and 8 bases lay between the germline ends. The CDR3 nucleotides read TGTGCCAGCAGCGTACAGGGCTATAGCAATCAGCCCCAGCATTTT. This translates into CASSVQGYSNQPQHF.

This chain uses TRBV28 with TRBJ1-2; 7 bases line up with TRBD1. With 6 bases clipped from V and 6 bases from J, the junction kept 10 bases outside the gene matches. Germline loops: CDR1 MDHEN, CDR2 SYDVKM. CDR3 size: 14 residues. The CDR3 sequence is CASRHSGGMDGYTF. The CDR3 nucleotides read TGTGCCAGCAGGCATTCAGGGGGGATGGATGGCTACACCTTC.

The CDR3 sequence: CASSLPGTGHYEQYF. In nucleotides, the CDR3 is TGTGCCAGCAGTTTACCCGGGACAGGGCACTACGAGCAGTACTTC. This sequence joins TRBV6-6 and TRBJ2-7; 9 nucleotides agree with TRBD1. Germline CDR1 is MNHNY and CDR2 is SVGAGI (reference sequence). This CDR3 region has 15 residues. V shed 4 bases, J shed 3 bases, and the junction held 7 bases outside the gene matches.

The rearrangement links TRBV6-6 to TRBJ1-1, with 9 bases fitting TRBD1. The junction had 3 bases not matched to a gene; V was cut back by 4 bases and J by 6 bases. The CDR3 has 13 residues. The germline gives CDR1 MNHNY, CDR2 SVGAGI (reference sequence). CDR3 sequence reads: CASSLDRGAEAFF. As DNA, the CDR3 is TGTGCCAGCAGTTTGGACAGGGGTGCTGAAGCTTTCTTT.

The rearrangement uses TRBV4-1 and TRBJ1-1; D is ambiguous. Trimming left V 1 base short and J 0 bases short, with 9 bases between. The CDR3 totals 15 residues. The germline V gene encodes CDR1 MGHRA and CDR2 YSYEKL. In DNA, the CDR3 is TGCGCCAGCAGCCAAGGTTCACTCGTGAACACTGAAGCTTTCTTT. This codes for CASSQGSLVNTEAFF.

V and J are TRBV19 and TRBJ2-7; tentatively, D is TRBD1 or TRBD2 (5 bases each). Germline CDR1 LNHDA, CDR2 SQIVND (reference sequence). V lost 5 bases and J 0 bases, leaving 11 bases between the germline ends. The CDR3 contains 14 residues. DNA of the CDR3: TGTGCCAGTAGTTTTGTGGGACCCTCCTACGAGCAGTACTTC. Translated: CASSFVGPSYEQYF.

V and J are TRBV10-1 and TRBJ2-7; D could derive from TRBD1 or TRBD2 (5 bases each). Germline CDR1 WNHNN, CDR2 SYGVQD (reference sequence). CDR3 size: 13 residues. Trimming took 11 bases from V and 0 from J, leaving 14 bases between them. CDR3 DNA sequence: TGCGCCGGCCGAGGGGATTACTCCTACGAGCAGTACTTC. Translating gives CAGRGDYSYEQYF.

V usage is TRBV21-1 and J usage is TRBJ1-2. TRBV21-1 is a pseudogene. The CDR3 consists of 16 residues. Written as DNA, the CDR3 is TGTGCCAGCAGCCACACCCCCACACAGAGGGGACTCGGCTACACCTTC. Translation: CASSHTPTQRGLGYTF.

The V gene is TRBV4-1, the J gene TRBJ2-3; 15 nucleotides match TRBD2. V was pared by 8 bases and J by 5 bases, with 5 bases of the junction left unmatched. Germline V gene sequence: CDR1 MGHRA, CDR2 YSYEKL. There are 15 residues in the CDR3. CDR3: CASGGTSGRIDTQYF. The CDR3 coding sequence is TGCGCCAGCGGCGGGACTAGCGGGAGGATAGATACGCAGTATTTT.

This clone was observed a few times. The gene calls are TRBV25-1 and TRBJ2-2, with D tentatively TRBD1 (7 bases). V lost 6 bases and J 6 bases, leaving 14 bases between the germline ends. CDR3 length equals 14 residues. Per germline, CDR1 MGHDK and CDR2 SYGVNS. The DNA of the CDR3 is TGTGCCAGCAGGCGGGGACAGACGTCCGGGGAGCTGTTTTTT. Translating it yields CASRRGQTSGELFF.

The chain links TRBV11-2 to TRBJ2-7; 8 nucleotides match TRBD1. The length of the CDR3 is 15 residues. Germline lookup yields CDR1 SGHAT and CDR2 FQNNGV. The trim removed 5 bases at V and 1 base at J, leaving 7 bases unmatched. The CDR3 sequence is CASSPPRGLSYEQYF. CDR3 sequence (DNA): TGTGCCAGCAGCCCCCCCAGGGGGCTTTCCTACGAGCAGTACTTC.

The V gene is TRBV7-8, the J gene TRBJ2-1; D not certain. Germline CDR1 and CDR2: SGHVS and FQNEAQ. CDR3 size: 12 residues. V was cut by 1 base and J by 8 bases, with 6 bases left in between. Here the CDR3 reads CASSLGWDEQFF. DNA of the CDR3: TGTGCCAGCAGCTTAGGTTGGGATGAGCAGTTCTTC.

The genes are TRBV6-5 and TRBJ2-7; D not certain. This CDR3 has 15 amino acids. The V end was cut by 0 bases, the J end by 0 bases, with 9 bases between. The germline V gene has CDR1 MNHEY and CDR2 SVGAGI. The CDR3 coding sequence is TGTGCCAGCAGTTACTCGAGTAGGAGCTCCTACGAGCAGTACTTC. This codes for CASSYSSRSSYEQYF.

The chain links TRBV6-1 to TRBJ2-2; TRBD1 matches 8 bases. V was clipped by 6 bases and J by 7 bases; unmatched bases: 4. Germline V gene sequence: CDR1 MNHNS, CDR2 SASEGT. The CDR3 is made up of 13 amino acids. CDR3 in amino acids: CASRLQGGGELFF. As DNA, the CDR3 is TGTGCCAGCAGACTACAGGGGGGCGGGGAGCTGTTTTTT.

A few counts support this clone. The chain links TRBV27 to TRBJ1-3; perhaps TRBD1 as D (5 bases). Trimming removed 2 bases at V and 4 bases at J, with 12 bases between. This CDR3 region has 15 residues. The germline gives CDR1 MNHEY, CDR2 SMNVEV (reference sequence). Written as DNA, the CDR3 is TGTGCCAGCAGTTTAGGGCAGGGAAAAGGAAACACCATATATTTT. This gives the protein CASSLGQGKGNTIYF.

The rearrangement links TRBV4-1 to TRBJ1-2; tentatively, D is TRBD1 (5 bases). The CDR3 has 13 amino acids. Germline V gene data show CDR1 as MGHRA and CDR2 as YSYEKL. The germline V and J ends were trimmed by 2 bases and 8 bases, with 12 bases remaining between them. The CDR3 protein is CASSQPRGAGYTF. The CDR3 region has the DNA TGCGCCAGCAGCCAACCGAGGGGTGCCGGCTACACCTTC.

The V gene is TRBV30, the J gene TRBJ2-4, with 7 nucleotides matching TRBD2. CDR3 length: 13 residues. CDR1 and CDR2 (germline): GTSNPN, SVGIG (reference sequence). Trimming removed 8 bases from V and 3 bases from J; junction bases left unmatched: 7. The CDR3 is CAGEREGKNIQYF. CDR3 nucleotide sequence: TGTGCCGGCGAGAGGGAGGGCAAAAACATTCAGTACTTC.

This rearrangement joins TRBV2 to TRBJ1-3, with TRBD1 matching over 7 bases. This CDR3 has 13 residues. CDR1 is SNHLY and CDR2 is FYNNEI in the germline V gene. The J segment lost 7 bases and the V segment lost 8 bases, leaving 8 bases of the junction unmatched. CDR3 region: CASFAGQANTIYF. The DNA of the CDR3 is TGTGCCAGCTTTGCAGGACAGGCGAACACCATATATTTT.